Listed below are T cell receptor beta chains from one sample, sequenced in a study of cytomegalovirus exposure and HLA in healthy donors. Profiled with immunoSEQ multiplex PCR; TCRdb holds only in-frame clones, not every one. This sample's table has approximately 68,000 clones. Sequencing was performed on PBMCs. The receptors originated from a female donor in good health and CMV-seropositive. The CDR3 runs from the conserved cysteine through the conserved F or W. Each record gives: J gene, D gene, V gene, CDR3 protein, CDR3 DNA. D genes are given only for firm matches.

TRBJ2-1,.,TRBV7-2,CASSLVRGNEQFF,TGTGCCAGCAGCTTAGTCCGGGGCAATGAGCAGTTCTTC
TRBJ2-7,TRBD1,TRBV5-1,CASSQGQGDGEQYF,TGCGCCAGCAGCCAGGGACAGGGAGATGGCGAGCAGTACTTC
TRBJ2-1,TRBD2,TRBV9,CASSVRPGLAGDNEQFF,TGTGCCAGCAGCGTACGACCTGGACTAGCGGGAGACAATGAGCAGTTCTTC
TRBJ2-5,TRBD1,TRBV6-5,CATIPPGTGGTQYF,TGTGCCACCATCCCCCCGGGGACAGGGGGGACCCAGTACTTC
TRBJ2-1,.,TRBV7-3,CASSLTSWDEQFF,TGTGCCAGCAGCTTAACTAGCTGGGATGAGCAGTTCTTC
TRBJ1-1,.,TRBV25-1,CASSATVNTEAFF,TGTGCCAGCAGTGCCACAGTGAACACTGAAGCTTTCTTT
TRBJ2-3,.,TRBV28,CASSIQDRLNTQYF,TGTGCCAGCAGTATCCAGGACAGACTCAATACGCAGTATTTT
TRBJ1-1,.,TRBV5-6,CASSLEQGQNTEAFF,TGTGCCAGCAGCTTGGAACAGGGCCAGAACACTGAAGCTTTCTTT
TRBJ2-1,.,TRBV19,CASSIRVRGASYNEQFF,TGTGCCAGTAGTATACGGGTCCGGGGGGCCTCCTACAATGAGCAGTTCTTC
TRBJ2-1,.,TRBV7-9,CASSSTYEQFF,TGTGCCAGCAGCTCTACTTATGAGCAGTTCTTC
TRBJ1-4,TRBD1,TRBV7-2,CASSSNRGTNEKLFF,TGTGCCAGCAGCTCCAACAGGGGAACTAATGAAAAACTGTTTTTT
TRBJ2-7,.,TRBV15,CATSKGTTYEQYF,TGTGCCACCAGCAAGGGGACAACCTACGAGCAGTACTTC
TRBJ1-2,.,TRBV6-5,CASTLTPNYGYTF,TGTGCCAGCACCCTGACACCGAACTATGGCTACACCTTC
TRBJ2-5,.,TRBV19,CASSSSGLSIETQYF,TGTGCCAGTAGTTCATCAGGGCTATCAATTGAGACCCAGTACTTC
TRBJ2-3,.,TRBV29-1,CSGVNRNTQYF,TGCAGCGGGGTCAACAGGAATACGCAGTATTTT
TRBJ2-1,TRBD2,TRBV19,CASTNGGGVAGIYNEQFF,TGTGCCAGTACCAATGGGGGAGGGGTAGCGGGTATCTACAATGAGCAGTTCTTC
TRBJ1-2,.,TRBV19,CASSNGRNYGYTF,TGTGCCAGTAGTAACGGTCGAAACTATGGCTACACCTTC
TRBJ1-4,.,TRBV5-1,CASSLAGNEKLFF,TGCGCCAGCAGCTTGGCAGGGAATGAAAAACTGTTTTTT
TRBJ1-5,.,TRBV7-6,CASSLPNQPQHF,TGTGCCAGCAGCTTACCTAATCAGCCCCAGCATTTT
TRBJ2-7,.,TRBV15,CATSRDVTLSSYEQYF,TGTGCCACCAGCAGAGATGTGACACTGAGCTCCTACGAGCAGTACTTC
TRBJ1-1,TRBD1,TRBV2,CARGPRTGGAGAFF,TGTGCCAGAGGGCCCCGGACAGGGGGCGCGGGGGCTTTCTTT
TRBJ1-1,.,TRBV9,CASSVTAGGGTEAFF,TGTGCCAGCAGCGTAACCGCGGGAGGTGGCACTGAAGCTTTCTTT
TRBJ1-1,TRBD1,TRBV4-3,CASRWGTGGSNTEAFF,TGCGCCAGCAGATGGGGGACAGGGGGCTCGAACACTGAAGCTTTCTTT
TRBJ2-2,TRBD2,TRBV7-2,CASSWAGGTGELFF,TGTGCCAGCAGCTGGGCGGGGGGCACCGGGGAGCTGTTTTTT
TRBJ2-5,.,TRBV19,CASSIPLTQIQYF,TGTGCCAGTAGTATCCCTCTTACCCAGATCCAGTACTTC
TRBJ1-4,TRBD1,TRBV2,CASRKQGTNEKLFF,TGTGCCAGCAGGAAACAGGGGACTAATGAAAAACTGTTTTTT
TRBJ2-1,.,TRBV7-6,CASSLSSHNEQFF,TGTGCCAGCAGCTTGAGCTCCCACAATGAGCAGTTCTTC
TRBJ2-2,TRBD2,TRBV19,CASSGRTSGRAGELFF,TGTGCCAGTAGTGGGAGGACTAGCGGGAGGGCCGGGGAGCTGTTTTTT
TRBJ1-1,.,TRBV13,CASSSPVHTEAFF,TGTGCCAGCAGCTCCCCGGTCCACACTGAAGCTTTCTTT
TRBJ1-1,.,TRBV19,CASSIDAGSEAFF,TGTGCCAGTAGTATAGATGCGGGGAGTGAGGCTTTCTTT
TRBJ2-5,TRBD2,TRBV4-3,CASSQESRGGRGQETQYF,TGCGCCAGCAGCCAAGAAAGTCGAGGCGGGAGGGGTCAAGAGACCCAGTACTTC
TRBJ2-5,TRBD2,TRBV19,CASSIPGLAGSQETQYF,TGTGCCAGTAGTATCCCCGGACTAGCGGGAAGTCAAGAGACCCAGTACTTC
TRBJ2-7,.,TRBV2,CASSDVFPYEQYF,TGTGCCAGCAGTGACGTTTTTCCCTACGAGCAGTACTTC
TRBJ1-1,.,TRBV28,CASSEGAMNTEAFF,TGTGCCAGCAGTGAAGGGGCTATGAACACTGAAGCTTTCTTT
TRBJ1-2,.,TRBV18,CASSPVLQGNYGYTF,TGTGCCAGCTCACCAGTGCTTCAGGGTAACTATGGCTACACCTTC
TRBJ1-2,.,TRBV29-1,CVGRRTSGGYTF,TGCGTCGGACGGAGGACTAGCGGTGGCTACACCTTC
TRBJ2-1,TRBD2,TRBV5-1,CASSPRLAGGNEQFF,TGCGCCAGCAGCCCGAGACTAGCGGGAGGGAATGAGCAGTTCTTC